The next 8 T cell receptor beta chains were all read from a single sample in a study of blood T cell repertoires in COVID-19. Repertoires were generated with immunoSEQ multiplex PCR, while TCRdb's copy carries only in-frame clones and drops some. The sample holds a few hundred thousand clones, roughly 84% seen once. Sequences were obtained from PBMCs or T cells enriched from blood (not recorded which). These TCRs come from a woman aged 18 to 35 who had been exposed to COVID-19.

This chain links TRBV14 with TRBJ2-1; D gene uncertain. The CDR3 has 16 amino acids. In germline, CDR1 is SGHDN, CDR2 FVKESK. V was clipped by 0 bases and J by 0 bases, with 9 bases between them. Here the CDR3 reads CASSQDVGSSYNEQFF. CDR3 coding DNA: TGTGCCAGCAGCCAAGACGTCGGTAGCTCCTACAATGAGCAGTTCTTC.

V gene TRBV7-6 combines with J gene TRBJ2-7, with 7 bases that match TRBD1. Germline loops: CDR1 SGHVS, CDR2 FNYEAQ. The V segment lost 3 bases and the J segment 3 bases; nucleotides outside the gene matches: 5. The CDR3 runs 14 residues. The CDR3 protein is CASSLDPGGYEQYF. Written as DNA, the CDR3 is TGTGCCAGCAGCTTGGACCCAGGGGGCTACGAGCAGTACTTC.

This clone was recorded once. The V call is TRBV28, the J call TRBJ2-7, with 10 bases matching TRBD2. Germline-derived CDR1 and CDR2 are MDHEN and SYDVKM. V trimming: 4 bases; J trimming: 0 bases; junction bases outside the gene matches: 18. The CDR3 consists of 20 residues. The CDR3 here is CASSSPLAGVAHTSSYEQYF. As DNA, the CDR3 is TGTGCCAGCAGTTCCCCCCTAGCGGGAGTTGCGCACACAAGCTCCTACGAGCAGTACTTC.

J is TRBJ2-1 and V is TRBV12-3 or TRBV12-4; 7 bases match TRBD1. The CDR3 consists of 13 residues. Losses at the gene ends were 5 bases for V and 9 bases for J; bases not matched to a gene: 7. Here the CDR3 reads CASSRDSLGEQFF. DNA of the CDR3: TGTGCCAGCAGTAGGGACAGCCTCGGTGAGCAGTTCTTC.

The table lists this clone with a count of one. This sequence joins TRBV4-3 and TRBJ2-5; D ambiguous. Trimming cost V 0 bases and J 2 bases, with 7 bases left between them. Germline V gives CDR1 LGHNA, CDR2 YSLEER. The CDR3 is made up of 14 amino acids. CDR3 sequence (DNA): TGCGCCAGCAGCCAAGATCACAGACAAGAGACCCAGTACTTC. Translating gives CASSQDHRQETQYF.

This chain links TRBV5-6 with TRBJ2-3; D not certain. Trimming left V 0 bases short and J 3 bases short, with 11 bases between. CDR3 length: 15 amino acids. Germline lookup yields CDR1 SGHDT and CDR2 YYEEEE. In DNA, the CDR3 is TGTGCCAGCAGCTTGGAGACGGCTAGGACAGATACGCAGTATTTT. Its translation: CASSLETARTDTQYF.

The chain employs TRBV6-4 and TRBJ2-5, with D perhaps matching TRBD2 (5 bases). V was shortened by 4 bases and J by 4 bases, with 10 bases between the two germline ends. Germline assignment: CDR1 MRHNA and CDR2 SNTAGT. The CDR3 is 13 amino acids. The CDR3 region has the DNA TGTGCCAGCAGTGTGGACGGAGGAGAGACCCAGTACTTC. It specifies CASSVDGGETQYF.

Written as DNA, the CDR3 is TGTGCCAGTAGTTTGGCTCAAGCGGGTTACGAGCAGTACTTC. Translating gives CASSLAQAGYEQYF. The rearrangement joins TRBV19 to TRBJ2-7; D possibly corresponds to TRBD2 (6 bases). This CDR3 region has 14 residues. Germline values: CDR1 LNHDA, CDR2 SQIVND (reference sequence). V was trimmed by 5 bases and J by 4 bases, leaving 15 bases between them. Looking up the rest from reference TRBV19 and TRBJ2-7 gives the full variable domain: DGGITQSPKYLFRKEGQNVTLSCEQNLNHDAMYWYRQDPGQGLRLIYYSQIVNDFQKGDIAEGYSVSREKKESFPLTVTSAQKNPTAFYLCASSLAQAGYEQYFGPGTRLTVT.